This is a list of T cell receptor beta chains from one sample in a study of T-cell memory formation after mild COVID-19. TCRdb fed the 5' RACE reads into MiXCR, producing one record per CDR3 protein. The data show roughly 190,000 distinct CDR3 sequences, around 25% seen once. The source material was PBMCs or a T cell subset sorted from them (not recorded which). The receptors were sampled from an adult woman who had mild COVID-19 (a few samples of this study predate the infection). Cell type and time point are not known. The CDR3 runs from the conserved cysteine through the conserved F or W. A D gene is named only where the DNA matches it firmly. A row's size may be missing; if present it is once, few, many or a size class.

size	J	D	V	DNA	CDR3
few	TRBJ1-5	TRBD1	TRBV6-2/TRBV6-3	TGTGCCAGCAGTAGACAGGGTCGGAGCAATCAGCCCCAGCATTTT	CASSRQGRSNQPQHF
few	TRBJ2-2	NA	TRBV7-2	TGTGCCAGCAGCCGCGACAGTACCGGGGAGCTGTTTTTT	CASSRDSTGELFF
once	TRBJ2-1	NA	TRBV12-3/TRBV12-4	TGTGCCAGCAGTTTTTCCCTCGGCGGCAATGAGCAGTTCTTC	CASSFSLGGNEQFF
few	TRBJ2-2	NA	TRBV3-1	TGTGCCAGCAACAAAGCGGGGAACACCGGGGAGCTGTTTTTT	CASNKAGNTGELFF
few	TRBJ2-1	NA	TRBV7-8	TGTGCCAGCAGCGCCCGGGCCCCCCTCCGGCTTTACAATGAGCAGTTCTTC	CASSARAPLRLYNEQFF
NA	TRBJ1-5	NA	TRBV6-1	TGTGCCAGCGCGGACAGCCTTCATCAGCCCCAGCATTTT	CASADSLHQPQHF
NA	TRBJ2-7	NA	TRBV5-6	TGTGCCAGCAGCTTCAAGGACAGCTCCTACGAGCAGTACTTC	CASSFKDSSYEQYF
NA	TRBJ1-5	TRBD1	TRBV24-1	TGTGCCACCAGTGACTCGGACAGGGATAAGAGTCAGCCCCAGCATTTT	CATSDSDRDKSQPQHF
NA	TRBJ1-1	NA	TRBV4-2	TGTGCCAGCAGCCAAGATCGGGGTCGAGAAGCTTTCTTT	CASSQDRGREAFF
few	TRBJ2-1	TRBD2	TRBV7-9	TGTGCCAGCAGCTTATGGGGGACTAGCGGGACCTATTACAATGAGCAGTTCTTC	CASSLWGTSGTYYNEQFF